This entry lists 27 T cell receptor beta chains sequenced from one sample in a study of cytomegalovirus exposure and HLA in healthy donors. With 60 Vbeta and 13 Jbeta primers, the PCR was carried out. The repertoire was sequenced with immunoSEQ multiplex PCR; TCRdb's copy has only in-frame clones and lacks some. The table has about 150,000 clones, 65% to 75% seen once. Sequencing was carried out using PBMCs. These receptors all come from a man in his fifties or sixties in good health and CMV-seronegative.

This rearrangement joins TRBV6-1 to TRBJ2-7; D is ambiguous. Trimming stripped 9 bases from V and 2 bases from J, with 8 bases between. The CDR3 is made up of 11 amino acids. The germline gives CDR1 MNHNS, CDR2 SASEGT. DNA for the CDR3: TGTGCCAGTAGATTGACCTACGAGCAGTACTTC. Protein product: CASRLTYEQYF.

This sequence joins TRBV19 and TRBJ2-7, with a tentative D call TRBD1 (5 bases). This CDR3 is 14 amino acids long. The germline gives CDR1 LNHDA, CDR2 SQIVND (reference sequence). V was clipped by 5 bases and J by 2 bases, with 13 bases between them. The CDR3 here is CASSLIGHTYEQYF. DNA for the CDR3: TGTGCCAGTAGTCTCATAGGACATACCTACGAGCAGTACTTC.

The V call is TRBV27, the J call TRBJ1-1; tentative D call: TRBD1 (5 bases). Trimming pared 7 bases from V and 4 bases from J, leaving 13 bases between. CDR3 length equals 13 residues. Germline values: CDR1 MNHEY, CDR2 SMNVEV (reference sequence). As DNA, the CDR3 is TGTGCCAGCACCCTGCGGGGGGGCACTGAAGCTTTCTTT. Translating gives CASTLRGGTEAFF.

The rearrangement links TRBV7-9 to TRBJ2-3, with 8 bases fitting TRBD1. Germline V gene sequence: CDR1 SEHNR, CDR2 FQNEAQ (reference sequence). The CDR3 has 14 residues. V shed 5 bases, J shed 3 bases, and the junction held 4 bases outside the gene matches. DNA for the CDR3: TGTGCCAGCAGCCCGGACAGGGTGACAGATACGCAGTATTTT. It codes for CASSPDRVTDTQYF.

The gene calls are TRBV5-1 and TRBJ2-7, with 9 bases aligning to TRBD1. V lost 4 bases and J lost 2; bases outside the gene matches: 7. The CDR3 is made up of 15 amino acids. Germline CDR1 is SGHRS and CDR2 is YFSETQ. CDR3 sequence (DNA): TGCGCCAGCAGCGAACGGACAGGGGAGACCTACGAGCAGTACTTC. It specifies CASSERTGETYEQYF.

CDR3 sequence: CALDRNSVINSYEQYF. The CDR3 DNA reads as TGTGCCCTGGACAGGAACAGCGTCATAAACTCCTACGAGCAGTACTTC. The rearrangement links TRBV30 to TRBJ2-7; 7 bases agree with TRBD1. Germline loops: CDR1 GTSNPN, CDR2 SVGIG (reference sequence). The CDR3 consists of 16 residues. Germline trimming cut 8 bases from V and 0 bases from J; bases unmatched to any gene: 16.

The chain links TRBV11-2 to TRBJ2-3; 7 bases align to TRBD2. CDR1 is SGHAT, CDR2 FQNNGV, per germline. The CDR3 has 16 amino acids. The V and J ends lost 2 bases and 6 bases, in that order; junction bases with no gene match: 11. The CDR3 DNA reads as TGTGCCAGCAGCTTACAGGCTAGCGGTACCGGGGATACGCAGTATTTT. Encoded protein: CASSLQASGTGDTQYF. The full variable domain, completed using reference TRBV11-2 and TRBJ2-3, is EAGVAQSPRYKIIEKRQSVAFWCNPISGHATLYWYQQILGQGPKLLIQFQNNGVVDDSQLPKDRFSAERLKGVDSTLKIQPAKLEDSAVYLCASSLQASGTGDTQYFGPGTRLTVL.

The V and J genes are TRBV13 and TRBJ1-3; 8 bases align to TRBD1. This CDR3 is 15 amino acids long. Germline lookup yields CDR1 PRHDT and CDR2 FYEKMQ (reference sequence). V lost 3 bases to trimming and J lost 0 bases; unmatched junction nucleotides: 1. The CDR3: CASSFGTGSGNTIYF. CDR3 sequence (DNA): TGTGCCAGCAGCTTCGGGACAGGCTCTGGAAACACCATATATTTT.

The genes are TRBV9 and TRBJ2-2; 8 bases map to TRBD1. The CDR3 contains 14 residues. V lost 8 bases and J lost 1; bases outside the gene matches: 4. Germline lookup yields CDR1 SGDLS and CDR2 YYNGEE. In nucleotides, the CDR3 is TGTGCCAGTAAAACAGGGGGGAACACCGGGGAGCTGTTTTTT. Residues: CASKTGGNTGELFF.

V and J are TRBV19 and TRBJ2-7, with 9 nucleotides matching TRBD1. V was pared by 4 bases and J by 3 bases, with 4 bases of the junction left unmatched. Germline assignment: CDR1 LNHDA and CDR2 SQIVND (reference sequence). The CDR3 has 14 residues. The CDR3 nucleotides are TGTGCCAGTAGTACCGGGACAGGGCGCTACGAGCAGTACTTC. Translating gives CASSTGTGRYEQYF.

The chain combines TRBV9 with TRBJ2-3; TRBD1 is a possible D gene (5 bases). The CDR3 sequence is 16 residues long. CDR1 and CDR2 (germline): SGDLS, YYNGEE. Deletions cut 1 base from V and 4 bases from J, with 16 bases between. CDR3 sequence (DNA): TGTGCCAGCAGCGTAAGAAGTCAGGGTGGCGCAGATACGCAGTATTTT. Its translation: CASSVRSQGGADTQYF.

The CDR3: CASSLHPSENEQFF. The CDR3 nucleotides are TGTGCCAGCAGCCTGCATCCTAGCGAAAATGAGCAGTTCTTC. The chain uses TRBV5-4 and TRBJ2-1, with a possible D match to TRBD2 (6 bases). Trimming cost V 4 bases and J 7 bases, with 15 bases left between them. The CDR3 runs 14 residues. Looked up from germline, CDR1 is SGHNT and CDR2 is YYREEE (reference sequence).

The chain links TRBV19 to TRBJ2-2; D is perhaps TRBD2 (6 bases). Germline CDR1 LNHDA, CDR2 SQIVND (reference sequence). The length of the CDR3 is 13 residues. Trimming took off 3 bases at V and 7 bases at J, with 9 bases between the two ends. CDR3 in DNA: TGTGCCAGTAGTATTGGAGGGTTCGGGGAGCTGTTTTTT. The encoded protein is CASSIGGFGELFF.

The J gene is TRBJ2-7, the V gene TRBV10-1, with 8 bases identical to TRBD1. This CDR3 is 15 amino acids long. With 0 bases clipped from V and 2 bases from J, the junction kept 3 bases outside the gene matches. Germline V gene sequence: CDR1 WNHNN, CDR2 SYGVQD (reference sequence). Here the CDR3 reads CASSESSGQAYEQYF. In DNA form, the CDR3 reads TGCGCCAGCAGTGAGTCTTCGGGACAGGCCTACGAGCAGTACTTC.

J is TRBJ1-1 and V is TRBV5-4; tentatively, D is TRBD1 (5 bases). This CDR3 is built from 15 residues. V was pared by 0 bases and J by 3 bases, with 12 bases between. From germline, CDR1 is SGHNT and CDR2 YYREEE (reference sequence). DNA for the CDR3: TGTGCCAGCAGCTTGGGGGGCATCCTGGACACTGAAGCTTTCTTT. Translating it yields CASSLGGILDTEAFF.

For the CDR3, the DNA is TGTGCCTGGAGTTTTGCTCGGGGAAACACCATATATTTT. Its translation is CAWSFARGNTIYF. V usage is TRBV30 and J usage is TRBJ1-3; no reliable D call. Trimming shortened V by 2 bases and J by 4 bases, and 9 bases separated the two germline ends. This CDR3 comprises 13 residues. Germline assignment: CDR1 GTSNPN and CDR2 SVGIG (reference sequence).

This clone has just a few counts. This chain connects TRBV29-1 to TRBJ2-1, with TRBD2 identical over 9 bases. V lost 1 base, J lost 3 bases, and 4 bases stayed unmatched. CDR3 length: 15 amino acids. The germline gives CDR1 SQVTM, CDR2 ANQGSEA. The CDR3 spells CSVEAPTSGYNEQFF. CDR3 bases: TGCAGCGTTGAAGCGCCGACTAGCGGCTACAATGAGCAGTTCTTC.

This sequence joins TRBV28 and TRBJ2-7, with 7 bases that match TRBD1. The CDR3 has 17 residues. From germline, CDR1 is MDHEN and CDR2 SYDVKM. V was pared by 5 bases and J by 2 bases, with 15 bases of the junction left unmatched. Here the CDR3 DNA reads TGTGCCAGCAGTCCGCATTACAGGGGAAGGTGGACCTACGAGCAGTACTTC. Translating gives CASSPHYRGRWTYEQYF. Looking up the rest from reference TRBV28 and TRBJ2-7 gives the full variable domain: DVKVTQSSRYLVKRTGEKVFLECVQDMDHENMFWYRQDPGLGLRLIYFSYDVKMKEKGDIPEGYSVSREKKERFSLILESASTNQTSMYLCASSPHYRGRWTYEQYFGPGTRLTVT.

J is TRBJ2-5 and V is TRBV5-4; D may be TRBD2 (6 bases). Trimming took 3 bases from V and 5 from J, leaving 17 bases between them. The germline V gene has CDR1 SGHNT and CDR2 YYREEE (reference sequence). The CDR3 sequence is 15 residues long. The CDR3 protein is CASSYTLAVSETQYF. In nucleotides, the CDR3 is TGTGCCAGCAGCTACACACTAGCAGTATCGGAGACCCAGTACTTC.

V is TRBV27 and J is TRBJ1-2, with D maybe TRBD1 (6 bases). Germline assignment: CDR1 MNHEY and CDR2 SMNVEV (reference sequence). The V and J ends lost 2 bases and 4 bases respectively, with 14 bases between them. CDR3 length equals 15 residues. CDR3 bases: TGTGCCAGCAGTTTAAATGGGGGCACCAGCTATGGCTACACCTTC. Translated: CASSLNGGTSYGYTF.

This sequence joins TRBV7-2 and TRBJ2-2; 7 bases match TRBD2. The CDR3 loop spans 17 amino acids. V lost 5 bases to trimming and J lost 0 bases; unmatched junction nucleotides: 9. CDR1 and CDR2 from the germline V gene are SGHTA and FQGNSA. The DNA for the CDR3 is TGTGCCAGCAGCCTTGACCTCCTAGCGGCGAACACCGGGGAGCTGTTTTTT. Its translation is CASSLDLLAANTGELFF. The full variable domain, in which reference TRBV7-2 and TRBJ2-2 provide the parts outside the CDR3, is GAGVSQSPSNKVTEKGKDVELRCDPISGHTALYWYRQSLGQGLEFLIYFQGNSAPDKSGLPSDRFSAERTGGSVSTLTIQRTQQEDSAVYLCASSLDLLAANTGELFFGEGSRLTVL.

The chain links TRBV27 to TRBJ2-7; maybe TRBD1 (5 bases). Germline V gene data show CDR1 as MNHEY and CDR2 as SMNVEV (reference sequence). This CDR3 comprises 17 residues. V lost 6 bases to trimming and J lost 0 bases, with 21 bases between them. The CDR3 DNA is TGTGCCAGCAGCCCCGGTGTTGTATACAGGATCTCCTACGAGCAGTACTTC. Amino acids: CASSPGVVYRISYEQYF.

This chain joins TRBV5-6 and TRBJ1-1; TRBD1 is a possible D gene (6 bases). The CDR3 totals 14 residues. Germline values: CDR1 SGHDT, CDR2 YYEEEE. The V end lost 4 bases, the J end lost 6 bases, and 16 bases lay between the germline ends. The CDR3 loop reads CASSVGTIFSEAFF. The CDR3 DNA follows: TGTGCCAGCAGCGTCGGGACAATTTTTTCTGAAGCTTTCTTT.

The J gene is TRBJ1-6, the V gene TRBV5-4; TRBD1 matches at 9 bases. CDR1 and CDR2 (germline): SGHNT, YYREEE (reference sequence). The CDR3 runs 16 residues. The V gene end was trimmed by 0 bases and the J gene end by 9 bases; junction bases not matched to a gene: 7. This CDR3 reads CASSLGGQGGISPLHF. As DNA, the CDR3 is TGTGCCAGCAGCTTGGGGGGACAGGGAGGGATTTCACCCCTCCACTTT.

The CDR3 nucleotides are TGTGCCAGCAGCGAGGCAGGGGGAACTAATGAAAAACTGTTTTTT. Protein product: CASSEAGGTNEKLFF. V usage is TRBV2 and J usage is TRBJ1-4; 7 nucleotides agree with TRBD1. CDR1 is SNHLY, CDR2 FYNNEI, per germline. This CDR3 is 15 amino acids long. Trimming at V came to 6 bases and at J to 1 base, leaving 5 bases not matched to a gene.

The chain recombines TRBV5-4 with TRBJ2-1; the match to TRBD1 covers 7 bases. This CDR3 has 15 residues. CDR1 and CDR2 from the germline V gene are SGHNT and YYREEE (reference sequence). The trim removed 4 bases at V and 7 bases at J, leaving 11 bases unmatched. The CDR3 DNA sequence: TGTGCCAGCAGCCCCAGACAGGGATTCGGGAATGAGCAGTTCTTC. It specifies CASSPRQGFGNEQFF.

The J gene is TRBJ1-2, the V gene TRBV21-1; no DNA check was done on the table's D call, TRBD1. TRBV21-1 is flagged as a pseudogene. The CDR3 spans 15 residues. CDR3 DNA sequence: TGTGCCAGCAGCAAAGTAAGGGACAGAAACTATGGCTACACCTTC. Residues: CASSKVRDRNYGYTF.